This TCR beta chain is drawn from a study of patients and donors after allogeneic stem cell transplantation. Via MiXCR, TCRdb re-called the RT-PCR reads, giving one row per CDR3 protein. Among about 40,000 distinct CDR3 sequences listed, 30% to 40% were seen once. Trimming shortened V by 3 bases and J by 0 bases, and 15 bases separated the two germline ends. This CDR3 is 17 amino acids long. A few counts support this clonotype. This chain links TRBV12-3 or TRBV12-4 with TRBJ2-4, with D uncertain. Sequencing input: blood, either unsorted or a sorted T cell fraction (not recorded which). This TCR was sampled from a human donor who was either an allogeneic HSCT recipient or a stem cell or donor lymphocyte infusion donor (not recorded which). It is not recorded whose cells these are; they may come from a transplant donor. DNA of the CDR3: TGTGCCAGCAGTTTTAATCTGGAGTCACTAGCCAAAAACATTCAGTACTTC. It codes for CASSFNLESLAKNIQYF.